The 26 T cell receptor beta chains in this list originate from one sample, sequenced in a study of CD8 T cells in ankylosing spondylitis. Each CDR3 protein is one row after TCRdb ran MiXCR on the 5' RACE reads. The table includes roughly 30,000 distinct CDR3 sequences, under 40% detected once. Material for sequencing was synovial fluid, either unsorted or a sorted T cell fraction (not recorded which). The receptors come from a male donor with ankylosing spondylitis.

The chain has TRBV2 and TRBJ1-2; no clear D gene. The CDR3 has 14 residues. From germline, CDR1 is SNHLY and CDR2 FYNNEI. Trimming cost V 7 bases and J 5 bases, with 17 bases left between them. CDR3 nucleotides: TGTGCCAGCACTCAGAGTGTGGGGTTGTATGGCTACACCTTC. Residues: CASTQSVGLYGYTF.

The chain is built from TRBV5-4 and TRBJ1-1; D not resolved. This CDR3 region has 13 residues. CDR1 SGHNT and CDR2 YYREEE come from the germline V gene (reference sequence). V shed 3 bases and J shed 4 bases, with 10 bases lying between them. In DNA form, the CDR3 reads TGTGCCAGCAGCTCTCCAGAATTCACTGAAGCTTTCTTT. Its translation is CASSSPEFTEAFF. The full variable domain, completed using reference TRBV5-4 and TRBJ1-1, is ETGVTQSPTHLIKTRGQQVTLRCSSQSGHNTVSWYQQALGQGPQFIFQYYREEENGRGNFPPRFSGLQFPNYSSELNVNALELDDSALYLCASSSPEFTEAFFGQGTRLTVV.

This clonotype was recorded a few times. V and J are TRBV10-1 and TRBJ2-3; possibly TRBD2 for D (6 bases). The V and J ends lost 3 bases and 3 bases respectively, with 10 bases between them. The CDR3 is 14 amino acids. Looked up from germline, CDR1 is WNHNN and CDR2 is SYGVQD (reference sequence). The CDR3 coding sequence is TGCGCCAGCAGTGAACTAGCAGTGACAGATACGCAGTATTTT. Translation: CASSELAVTDTQYF.

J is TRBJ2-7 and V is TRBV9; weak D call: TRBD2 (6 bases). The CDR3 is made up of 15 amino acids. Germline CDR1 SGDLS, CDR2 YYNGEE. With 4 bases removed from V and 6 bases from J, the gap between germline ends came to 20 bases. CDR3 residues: CASSPWTNPEAEQYF. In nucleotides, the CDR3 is TGTGCCAGCAGCCCTTGGACTAACCCTGAAGCCGAGCAGTACTTC.

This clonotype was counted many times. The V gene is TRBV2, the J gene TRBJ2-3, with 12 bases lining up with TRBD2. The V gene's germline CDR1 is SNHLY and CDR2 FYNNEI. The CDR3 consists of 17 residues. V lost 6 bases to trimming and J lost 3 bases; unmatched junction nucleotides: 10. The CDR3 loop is CASRVTLAGGGTDTQYF. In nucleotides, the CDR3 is TGTGCCAGCAGAGTAACACTAGCGGGAGGAGGAACAGATACGCAGTATTTT.

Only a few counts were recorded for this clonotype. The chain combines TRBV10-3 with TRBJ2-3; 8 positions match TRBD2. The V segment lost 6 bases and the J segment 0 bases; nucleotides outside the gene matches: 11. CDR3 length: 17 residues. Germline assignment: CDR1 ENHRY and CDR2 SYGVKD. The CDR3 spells CAISSSGLVSSTDTQYF. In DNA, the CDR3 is TGTGCCATCAGCTCTAGCGGGCTAGTTTCTAGCACAGATACGCAGTATTTT.

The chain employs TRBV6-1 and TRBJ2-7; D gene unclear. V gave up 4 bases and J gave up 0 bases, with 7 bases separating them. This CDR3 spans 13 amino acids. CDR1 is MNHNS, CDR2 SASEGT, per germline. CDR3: CASSVGYSYEQYV. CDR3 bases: TGTGCCAGCAGTGTGGGGTACTCCTACGAGCAGTACGTC.

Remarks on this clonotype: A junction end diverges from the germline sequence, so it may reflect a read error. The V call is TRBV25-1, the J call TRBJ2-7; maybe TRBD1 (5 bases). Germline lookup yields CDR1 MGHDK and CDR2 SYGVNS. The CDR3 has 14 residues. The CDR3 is CASSEPGMGRSTIF. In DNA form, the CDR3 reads TGTGCCAGCAGTGAACCGGGCATGGGGCGGAGCACCATCTTC.

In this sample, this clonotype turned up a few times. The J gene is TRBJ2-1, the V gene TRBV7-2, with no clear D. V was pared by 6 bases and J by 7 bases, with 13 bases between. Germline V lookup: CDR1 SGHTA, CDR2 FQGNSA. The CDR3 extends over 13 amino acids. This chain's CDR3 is CASSLLRENEQFF. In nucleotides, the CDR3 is TGTGCCAGCAGTCTCTTAAGGGAAAATGAGCAGTTCTTC.

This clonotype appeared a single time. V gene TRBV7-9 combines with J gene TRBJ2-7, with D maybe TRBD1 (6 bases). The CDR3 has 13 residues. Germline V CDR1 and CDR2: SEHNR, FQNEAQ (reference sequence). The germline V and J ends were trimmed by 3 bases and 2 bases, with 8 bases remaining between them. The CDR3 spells CASSFTGPYEQYF. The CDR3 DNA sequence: TGTGCCAGCAGCTTCACAGGGCCCTACGAGCAGTACTTC.

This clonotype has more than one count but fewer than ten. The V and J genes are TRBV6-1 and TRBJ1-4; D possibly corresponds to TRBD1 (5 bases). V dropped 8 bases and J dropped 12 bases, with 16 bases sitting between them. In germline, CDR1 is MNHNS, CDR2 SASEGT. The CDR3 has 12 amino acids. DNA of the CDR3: TGTGCCAGCGAAGCCTGGGGCAGTGAACTGTTTTTT. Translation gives CASEAWGSELFF.

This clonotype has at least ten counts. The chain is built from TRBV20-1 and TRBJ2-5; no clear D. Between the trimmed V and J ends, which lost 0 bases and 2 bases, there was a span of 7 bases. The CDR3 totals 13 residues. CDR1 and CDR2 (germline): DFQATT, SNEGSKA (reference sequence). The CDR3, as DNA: TGCAGTGCTAGAGATTTCGGTCAAGAGACCCAGTACTTC. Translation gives CSARDFGQETQYF.

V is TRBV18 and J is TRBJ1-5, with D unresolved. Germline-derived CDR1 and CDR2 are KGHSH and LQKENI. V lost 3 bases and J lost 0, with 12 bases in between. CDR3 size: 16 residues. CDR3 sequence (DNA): TGTGCCAGCTCACCGTACGGGCGGAATAGCAATCAGCCCCAGCATTTT. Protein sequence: CASSPYGRNSNQPQHF.

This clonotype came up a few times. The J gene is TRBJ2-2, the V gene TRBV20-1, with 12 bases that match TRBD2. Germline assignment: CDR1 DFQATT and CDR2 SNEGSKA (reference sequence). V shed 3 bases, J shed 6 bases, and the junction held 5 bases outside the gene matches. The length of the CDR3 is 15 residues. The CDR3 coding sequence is TGCAGTGCTAGCCCGACTAGCGGGAGAGCCGGGGAGCTGTTTTTT. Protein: CSASPTSGRAGELFF.

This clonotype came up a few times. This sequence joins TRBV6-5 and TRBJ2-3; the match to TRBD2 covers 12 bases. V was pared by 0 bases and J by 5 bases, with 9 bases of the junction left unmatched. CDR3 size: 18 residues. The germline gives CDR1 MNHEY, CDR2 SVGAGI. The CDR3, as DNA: TGTGCCAGCAGTTACTCCCGCCTAGCGGGAGGGACAATAGATACGCAGTATTTT. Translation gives CASSYSRLAGGTIDTQYF.

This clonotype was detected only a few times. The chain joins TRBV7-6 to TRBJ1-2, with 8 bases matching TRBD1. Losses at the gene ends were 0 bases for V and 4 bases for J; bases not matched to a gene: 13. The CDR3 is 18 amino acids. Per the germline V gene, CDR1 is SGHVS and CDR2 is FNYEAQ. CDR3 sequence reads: CASSLARAGGAGTYGYTF. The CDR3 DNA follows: TGTGCCAGCAGCTTAGCGAGGGCAGGGGGCGCGGGTACCTATGGCTACACCTTC.

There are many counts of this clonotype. The CDR3 coding sequence is TGTGCCAGCAGTTTAGGGGGACAGACCTACGAGCAGTACGTC. It codes for CASSLGGQTYEQYV. The chain has TRBV12-3 or TRBV12-4 and TRBJ2-7, with 7 bases aligning to TRBD1. J gave up 2 bases and V 1 base, and 2 bases lay outside the gene matches. The CDR3 contains 14 residues.

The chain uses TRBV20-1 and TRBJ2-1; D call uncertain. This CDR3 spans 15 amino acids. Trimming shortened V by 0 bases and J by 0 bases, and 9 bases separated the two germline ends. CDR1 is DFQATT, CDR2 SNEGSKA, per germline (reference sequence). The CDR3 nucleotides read TGCAGTGCTAGAGATCTGGGGTACTCCTACAATGAGCAGTTCTTC. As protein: CSARDLGYSYNEQFF.

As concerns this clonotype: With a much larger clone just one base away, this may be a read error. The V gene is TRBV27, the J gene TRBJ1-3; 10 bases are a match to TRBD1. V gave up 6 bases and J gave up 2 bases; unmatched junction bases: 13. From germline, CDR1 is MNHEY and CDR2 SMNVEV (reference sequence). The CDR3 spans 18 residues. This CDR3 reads CASRLSSDRGLPGNTIYF. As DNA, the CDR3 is TGTGCCAGCAGATTAAGCTCAGACAGGGGGCTCCCTGGAAACACCATATATTTT.

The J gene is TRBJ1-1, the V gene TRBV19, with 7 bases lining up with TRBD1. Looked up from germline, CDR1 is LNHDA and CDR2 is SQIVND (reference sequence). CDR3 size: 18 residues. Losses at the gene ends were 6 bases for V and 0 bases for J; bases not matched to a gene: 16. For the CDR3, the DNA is TGTGCCAGTAGCACAGCCCCGCGGAAGGGGGCGATGAACACTGAAGCTTTCTTT. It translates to CASSTAPRKGAMNTEAFF.

CDR3 sequence (DNA): TGTGCCAGCAGCTTGTTACAGCGGGTTTTCACAGATACGCAGTATTTT. As protein: CASSLLQRVFTDTQYF. V is TRBV7-9 and J is TRBJ2-3; D is perhaps TRBD2 (6 bases). From germline, CDR1 is SEHNR and CDR2 FQNEAQ (reference sequence). Trimming shortened V by 3 bases and J by 2 bases, and 15 bases separated the two germline ends. This CDR3 comprises 16 residues.

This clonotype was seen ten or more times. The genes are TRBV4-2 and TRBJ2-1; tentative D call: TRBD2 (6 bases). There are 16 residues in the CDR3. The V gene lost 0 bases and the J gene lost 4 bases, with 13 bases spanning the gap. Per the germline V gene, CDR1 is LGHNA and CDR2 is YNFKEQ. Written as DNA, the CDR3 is TGTGCCAGCAGCCAAGATTTGGACTACGAGTACAATGAGCAGTTCTTC. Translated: CASSQDLDYEYNEQFF.

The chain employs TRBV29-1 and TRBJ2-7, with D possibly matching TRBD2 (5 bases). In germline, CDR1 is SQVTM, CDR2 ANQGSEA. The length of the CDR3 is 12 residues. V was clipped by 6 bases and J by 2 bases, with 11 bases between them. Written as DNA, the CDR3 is TGCAGCGTCAGGACTGACGCCTACGAGCAGTACTTC. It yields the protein CSVRTDAYEQYF.

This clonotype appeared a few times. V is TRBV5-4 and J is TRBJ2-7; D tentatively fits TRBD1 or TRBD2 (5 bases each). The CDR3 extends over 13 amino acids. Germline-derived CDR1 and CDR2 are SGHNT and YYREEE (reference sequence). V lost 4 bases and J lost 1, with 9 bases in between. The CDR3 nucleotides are TGTGCCAGCAGCGGGACGGCATCCTACGAGCAGTACTTC. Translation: CASSGTASYEQYF.

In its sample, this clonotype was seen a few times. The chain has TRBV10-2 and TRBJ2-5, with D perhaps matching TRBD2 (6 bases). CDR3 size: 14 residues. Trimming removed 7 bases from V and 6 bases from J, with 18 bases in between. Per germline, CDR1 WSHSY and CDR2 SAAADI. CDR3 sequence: CASNSGGPFKTQYF. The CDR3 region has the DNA TGCGCCAGCAATAGCGGCGGGCCCTTCAAGACCCAGTACTTC.

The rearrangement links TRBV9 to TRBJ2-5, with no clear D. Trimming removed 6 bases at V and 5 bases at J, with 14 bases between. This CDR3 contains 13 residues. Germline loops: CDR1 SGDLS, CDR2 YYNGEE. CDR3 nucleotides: TGTGCCAGCAAACGGAAGCCTGAGGAGACCCAGTACTTC. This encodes CASKRKPEETQYF.